The 7 T cell receptor beta chains given below trace back to one sample, sequenced in a study of blood T cell repertoires in COVID-19 (dated by TCRdb to about 2020). The library was made by the immunoSEQ multiplex PCR assay. TCRdb retrieved this table from immuneACCESS and kept in-frame rearrangements only. Not all clones are present; in checked studies, unresolved V genes account for under half, and no reason is known for the remainder. A total of about 45,000 clones appear in this sample, roughly nine tenths of them only once. Roughly 0.35% of the sample belongs to the ten largest clones. Sequenced material: peripheral blood. The origin of the receptors is a man aged 45-65 years with COVID-19, enrolled during active disease.

V and J are TRBV6-6 and TRBJ2-7, with D possibly being TRBD2 (7 bases). The CDR3 contains 14 residues. Germline-derived CDR1 and CDR2 are MNHNY and SVGAGI (reference sequence). V was clipped by 1 base and J by 3 bases, with 10 bases between them. The CDR3 DNA follows: TGTGCCAGCAGTTACTACAGGGAGGGCTACGAGCAGTACTTC. Translated: CASSYYREGYEQYF.

This clone was observed a few times. The chain combines TRBV4-1 with TRBJ1-4; D is uncertain. Germline V gene sequence: CDR1 MGHRA, CDR2 YSYEKL. Trimming pared 2 bases from V and 0 bases from J, leaving 10 bases between. The CDR3 has 16 amino acids. The DNA for the CDR3 is TGCGCCAGCAGCCAAATACTTCCTGCAACTAATGAAAAACTGTTTTTT. Protein product: CASSQILPATNEKLFF.

This clone was counted between two and nine times. This CDR3 reads CASSLRASGPYEQYF. The DNA of the CDR3 is TGTGCCAGCAGCCTCCGGGCTAGCGGGCCCTACGAGCAGTACTTC. V is TRBV6-5 and J is TRBJ2-7, with 8 bases identical to TRBD2. V gave up 6 bases and J gave up 2 bases; unmatched junction bases: 9. Looked up from germline, CDR1 is MNHEY and CDR2 is SVGAGI. This CDR3 has 15 residues.

This clone has only one observation. This chain links TRBV9 with TRBJ1-3; D might be TRBD1 (6 bases). The CDR3 runs to 14 residues. Trimming took 4 bases from V and 4 from J, leaving 12 bases between them. The germline CDR1 and CDR2 sequences are SGDLS and YYNGEE. CDR3 region: CASSPDRPGNTIYF. As DNA, the CDR3 is TGTGCCAGCAGCCCAGACAGGCCCGGAAACACCATATATTTT. Full variable domain (rest looked up from reference TRBV9 and TRBJ1-3): DSGVTQTPKHLITATGQRVTLRCSPRSGDLSVYWYQQSLDQGLQFLIQYYNGEERAKGNILERFSAQQFPDLHSELNLSSLELGDSALYFCASSPDRPGNTIYFGEGSWLTVV.

For the CDR3, the DNA is TGTGCCAGCACCGGTCACTCTGGGGCCAACGTCCTGACTTTC. This gives the protein CASTGHSGANVLTF. The rearrangement uses TRBV28 and TRBJ2-6, with unresolved D. Trimming removed 7 bases from V and 0 bases from J, with 7 bases in between. The length of the CDR3 is 14 residues. Germline V gene sequence: CDR1 MDHEN, CDR2 SYDVKM.

Only a few counts were recorded for this clone. The chain joins TRBV18 to TRBJ1-2, with D maybe TRBD1 (5 bases). Germline CDR1 KGHSH, CDR2 LQKENI. The CDR3 is 14 residues long. V was pared by 3 bases and J by 4 bases, with 12 bases between. This CDR3 is CASSPRREVYGYTF. The CDR3 nucleotides are TGTGCCAGCTCACCGCGCAGGGAGGTCTATGGCTACACCTTC.

The V gene is TRBV6-5, the J gene TRBJ2-1, with TRBD2 matching over 9 bases. The ends lost 8 bases at V and 7 bases at J; junction bases unmatched: 6. The length of the CDR3 is 13 residues. The germline gives CDR1 MNHEY, CDR2 SVGAGI. The CDR3 sequence is CASSRLAGNEQFF. In DNA form, the CDR3 reads TGTGCCAGCTCAAGGCTAGCGGGAAATGAGCAGTTCTTC.